In its sample, the clone carrying this T cell receptor (beta chain) was seen a few times. Its antigen is still unknown. This specimen belongs to a study of T cell responses to AZD1222 COVID-19 vaccine. Method: immunoSEQ multiplex PCR; TCRdb's copy keeps in-frame clones and lacks some. The sample includes 45,000 to 55,000 clones, around 80% of them seen just once. Trimming took off 1 base at V and 8 bases at J, with 13 bases between the two ends. From germline, CDR1 is SGDLS and CDR2 YYNGEE. The CDR3 contains 14 residues. Study-wide results and limits: Baseline seropositivity occurred in only a handful of AZD1222 recipients. White British people made up most donors, females outnumbered males, and clonal diversity was possibly underestimated. Spike-specific TCR depth and breadth grew after two AZD1222 doses. No day 14 peak samples; only post-peak repertoires were characterized.

The clonotype comes from an adult in good health. Sequenced material: peripheral blood, taken on day 0 of AZD1222 vaccination. The chain carries TRBV9 and TRBJ1-5, with no clear D. CDR3 in DNA: TGTGCCAGCAGCGTATCCCACGCAGCGGAGCCCCAGCATTTT. This gives the protein CASSVSHAAEPQHF.